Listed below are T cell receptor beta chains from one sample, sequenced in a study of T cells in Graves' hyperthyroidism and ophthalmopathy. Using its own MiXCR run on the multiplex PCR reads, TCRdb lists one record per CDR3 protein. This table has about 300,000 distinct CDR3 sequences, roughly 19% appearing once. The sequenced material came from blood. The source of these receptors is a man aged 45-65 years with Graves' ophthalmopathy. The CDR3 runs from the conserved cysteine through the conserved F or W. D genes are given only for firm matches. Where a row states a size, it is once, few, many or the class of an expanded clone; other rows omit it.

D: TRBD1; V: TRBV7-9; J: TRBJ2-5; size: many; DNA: TGTGCCAGCAGCCGGGACAGGGGAGTGACCCAGTACTTC; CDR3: CASSRDRGVTQYF
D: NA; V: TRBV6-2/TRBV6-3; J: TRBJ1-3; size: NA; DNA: TGTGCCAGCAGTTGGGACGCGGAGACCTCTGGAAACACCATATATTTT; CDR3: CASSWDAETSGNTIYF
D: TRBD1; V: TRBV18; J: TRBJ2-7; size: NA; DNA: TGTACCAGCTCACCCGGTGAACAGGGGGCGTACTACGAGCAGTACTTC; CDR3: CTSSPGEQGAYYEQYF
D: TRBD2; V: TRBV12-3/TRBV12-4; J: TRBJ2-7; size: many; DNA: TGTGCCAGCAGTTTCTCACCGGGGGGAGGGATCGAGCAGTACTTC; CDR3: CASSFSPGGGIEQYF
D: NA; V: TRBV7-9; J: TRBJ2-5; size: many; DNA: TGTGCCAGCAGCTTAGCGGGGGGAGGCGCGGAGACCCAGTACTTC; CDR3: CASSLAGGGAETQYF
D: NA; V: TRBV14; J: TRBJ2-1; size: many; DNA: TGTGCCAGCAGCCAAGATCCCGGAGGTGAGCAGTTCTTC; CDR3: CASSQDPGGEQFF
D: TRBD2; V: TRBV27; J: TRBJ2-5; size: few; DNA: TGTGCCAGCAGACCCCTAGCGGTCCAAGAGACCCAGTACTTC; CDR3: CASRPLAVQETQYF
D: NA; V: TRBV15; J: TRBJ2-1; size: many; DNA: TGTGCCACCAGCAGAGAGGCTGGAGCGGTCCCGGGTGATGAGCAGTTCTTC; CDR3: CATSREAGAVPGDEQFF
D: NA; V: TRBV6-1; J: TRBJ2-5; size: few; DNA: TGTGCCAGCTCGGGGGCAAACAGTCCGGGAGAGACCCAGTACTTC; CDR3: CASSGANSPGETQYF
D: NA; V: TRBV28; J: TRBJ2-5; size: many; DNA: TGTGCCAGCAGTTCTTTGGACAGCCGCCAAGAGACCCAGTACTTC; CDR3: CASSSLDSRQETQYF
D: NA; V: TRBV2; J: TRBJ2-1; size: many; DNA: TGTGCCAGCAGTGCGGCTAGGGGGTCCGACAATGAGCAGTTCTTC; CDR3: CASSAARGSDNEQFF
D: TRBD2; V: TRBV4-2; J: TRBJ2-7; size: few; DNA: TGTGCCAGCAGCCGCTCACTAGCGGGCCATCGGGACGAGCAGTACTTC; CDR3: CASSRSLAGHRDEQYF
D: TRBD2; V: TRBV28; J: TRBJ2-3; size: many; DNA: TGTGCCAGCAGTTTGGAGCGGGAGTGGGCAGATACGCAGTATTTT; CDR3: CASSLEREWADTQYF
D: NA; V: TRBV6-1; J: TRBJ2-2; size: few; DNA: TGTGCCAGCAGTGAAGTGGTGTCGGGCGGGGAGCTGTTTTTT; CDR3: CASSEVVSGGELFF
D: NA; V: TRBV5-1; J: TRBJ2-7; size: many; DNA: TGCGCCAGCAGCTTGGCGGGAGAACCCGACGAGCAGTACTTC; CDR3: CASSLAGEPDEQYF
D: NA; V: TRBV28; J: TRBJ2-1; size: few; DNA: TGTGCCAGCACCTTCGAAGGGAACTCCTACAATGAGCAGTTCTTC; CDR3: CASTFEGNSYNEQFF
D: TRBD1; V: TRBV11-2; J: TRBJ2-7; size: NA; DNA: TGTGCCAGCAGCTTTTGGGACAGGGACGAGCAGTACTTC; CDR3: CASSFWDRDEQYF
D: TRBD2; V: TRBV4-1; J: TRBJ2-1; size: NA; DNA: TGCGCCAGCAGCCAAGATACTAGCGGGAGTTTTAATGAGCAGTTCTTC; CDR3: CASSQDTSGSFNEQFF
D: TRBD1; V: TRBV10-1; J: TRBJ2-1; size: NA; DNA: TGCGCCAGCCTCTCGTTTCAGGGACAGGGTTACAATGAGCAGTTCTTC; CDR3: CASLSFQGQGYNEQFF
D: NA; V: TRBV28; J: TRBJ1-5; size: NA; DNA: TGCGCCAGCAGCCAAGAGAACAGGGAAGATCAGCCCCAGCATTTT; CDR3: CASSQENREDQPQHF
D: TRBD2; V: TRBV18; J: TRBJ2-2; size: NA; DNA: TGTGCCAGCTCACCACGTCGTCCAGCGGGACGGACCGGGGAGCTGTTTTTT; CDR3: CASSPRRPAGRTGELFF
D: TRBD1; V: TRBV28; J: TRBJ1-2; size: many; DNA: TGTGCCAGCAGTTCCCCGGGACAGGGGGCGCAGGAGGTTGGCTACACCTTC; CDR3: CASSSPGQGAQEVGYTF
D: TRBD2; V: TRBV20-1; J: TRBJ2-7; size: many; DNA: TGCAGTGCTAGAGATCATAGGGGTAGCGGGAGTCTCCACGAGCAGTACTTC; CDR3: CSARDHRGSGSLHEQYF
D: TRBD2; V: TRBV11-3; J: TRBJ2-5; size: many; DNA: TGTGCCAGCAGCTTAGGAGGGGCGGGAGCCGAGGAGACCCAGTACTTC; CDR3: CASSLGGAGAEETQYF
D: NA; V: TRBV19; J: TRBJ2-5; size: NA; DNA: TGTGCCTGCGGGACGAGTAAGACCCAGTACTTC; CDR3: CACGTSKTQYF
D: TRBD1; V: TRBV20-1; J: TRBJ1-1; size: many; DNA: TGCAGTGCGACCGGGACAGGGGGTTCTCACACTGAAGCTTTCTTT; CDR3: CSATGTGGSHTEAFF
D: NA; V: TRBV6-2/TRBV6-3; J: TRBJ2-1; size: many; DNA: TGTGCCAGCAGTTTTGGGACGAGGCAGAATGAGCAGTTCTTC; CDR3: CASSFGTRQNEQFF
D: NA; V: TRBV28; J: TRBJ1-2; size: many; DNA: TGTGCCAGCAGTTCCACAGGGTGGGATGGCTACACCTTC; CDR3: CASSSTGWDGYTF
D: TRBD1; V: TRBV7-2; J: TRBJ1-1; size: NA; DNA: TGCGCCAGCAGCTTGGACAGGGTTAACCCGAACACTGAAGCTTTCTTT; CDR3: CASSLDRVNPNTEAFF
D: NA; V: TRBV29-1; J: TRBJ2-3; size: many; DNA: TGCAGCGTCCAAAGGACAGCCAGCACAGATACGCAGTATTTT; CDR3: CSVQRTASTDTQYF
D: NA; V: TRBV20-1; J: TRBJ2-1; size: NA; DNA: TGCAGTGCCCGAATCCAGGGGCCATACTATGAGCAGTTCTTC; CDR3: CSARIQGPYYEQFF
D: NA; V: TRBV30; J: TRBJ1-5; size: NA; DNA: TGTGCCTGGAGTGTCCTTGGGACACCCTTTCAGCCCCAGCATTTT; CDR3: CAWSVLGTPFQPQHF
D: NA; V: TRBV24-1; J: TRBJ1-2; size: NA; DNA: TGTGCCACCAGTGATTTAAGGGCGGGCTACACCTTC; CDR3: CATSDLRAGYTF
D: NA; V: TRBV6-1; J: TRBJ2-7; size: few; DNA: TGTGCCAGCAGTGACTGGGGCCCCTACGAGCAGTACTTC; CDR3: CASSDWGPYEQYF
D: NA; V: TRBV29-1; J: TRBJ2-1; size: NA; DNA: TGCAGCGTTGCAACCTCCCTACTAGTTCAGTTCTTC; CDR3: CSVATSLLVQFF
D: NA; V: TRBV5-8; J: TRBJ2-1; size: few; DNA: TGTGCCAGCAGCTTGGGAGACGCGCGGCATGAGCAGTTCTTC; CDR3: CASSLGDARHEQFF
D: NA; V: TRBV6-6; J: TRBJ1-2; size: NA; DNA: TGTGCCAGCAGTTACTCATCCGATGGCTACACCTTC; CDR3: CASSYSSDGYTF
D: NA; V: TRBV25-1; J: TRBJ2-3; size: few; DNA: TGTGCCAGCAGTGAACGTGACAGAAACACAGATACGCAGTATTTT; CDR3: CASSERDRNTDTQYF
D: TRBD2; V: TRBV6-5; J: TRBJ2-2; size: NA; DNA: TGTGCCAGCAGTTACGAGGTAGCGGGACCCTACACCGGGGAGCTGTTTTTT; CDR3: CASSYEVAGPYTGELFF
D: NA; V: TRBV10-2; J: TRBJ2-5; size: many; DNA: TGCGCCAGCAGTGAGTGGGCCGAGCAAGAAGAGACCCAGTACTTC; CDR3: CASSEWAEQEETQYF